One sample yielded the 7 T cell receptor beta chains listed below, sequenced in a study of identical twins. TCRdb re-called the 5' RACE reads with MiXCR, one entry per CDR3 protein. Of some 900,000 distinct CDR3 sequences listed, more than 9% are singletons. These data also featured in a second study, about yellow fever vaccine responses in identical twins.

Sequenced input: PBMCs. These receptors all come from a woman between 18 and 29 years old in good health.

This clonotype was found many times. CDR3 sequence: CASSQQRTGEKNIQYF. The CDR3 DNA reads as TGCGCCAGCAGCCAACAAAGGACAGGGGAGAAAAACATTCAGTACTTC. The chain links TRBV4-1 to TRBJ2-4, with TRBD1 matching 9 bases. V was pared by 2 bases and J by 4 bases, with 6 bases of the junction left unmatched. Germline-derived CDR1 and CDR2 are MGHRA and YSYEKL. The CDR3 runs to 16 residues.

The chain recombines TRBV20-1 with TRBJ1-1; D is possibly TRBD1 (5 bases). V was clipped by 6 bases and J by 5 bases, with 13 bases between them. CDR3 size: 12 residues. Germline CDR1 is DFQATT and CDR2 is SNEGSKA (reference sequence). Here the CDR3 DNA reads TGCAGTGCAAAGACCCCAGGGACTGAAGCTTTCTTT. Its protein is CSAKTPGTEAFF.

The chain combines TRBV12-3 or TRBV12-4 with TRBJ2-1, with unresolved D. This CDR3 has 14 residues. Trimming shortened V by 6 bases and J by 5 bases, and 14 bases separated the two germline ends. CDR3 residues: CASSGGFGNNEQFF. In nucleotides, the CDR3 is TGTGCCAGCAGCGGTGGGTTTGGGAACAATGAGCAGTTCTTC.

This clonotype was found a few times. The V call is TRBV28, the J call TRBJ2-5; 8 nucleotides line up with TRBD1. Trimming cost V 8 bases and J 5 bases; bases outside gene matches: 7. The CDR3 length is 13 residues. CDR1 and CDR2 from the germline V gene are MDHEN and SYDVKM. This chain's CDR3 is CASEAGGFETQYF. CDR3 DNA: TGTGCCAGCGAGGCAGGGGGCTTCGAGACCCAGTACTTC.

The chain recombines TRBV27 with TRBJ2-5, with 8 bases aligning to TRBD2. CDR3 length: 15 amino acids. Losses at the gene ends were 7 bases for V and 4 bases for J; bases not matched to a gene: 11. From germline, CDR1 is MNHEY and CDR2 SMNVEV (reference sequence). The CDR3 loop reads CASTYRGGALETQYF. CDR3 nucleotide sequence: TGTGCCAGCACCTATCGGGGGGGAGCTTTAGAGACCCAGTACTTC.

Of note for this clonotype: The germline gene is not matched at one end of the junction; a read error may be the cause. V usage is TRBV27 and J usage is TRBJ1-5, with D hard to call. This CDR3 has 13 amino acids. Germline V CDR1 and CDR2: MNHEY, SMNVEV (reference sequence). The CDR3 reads CASSSSRWGSIVF. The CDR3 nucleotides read TGTGCCAGCAGTTCATCCAGGTGGGGTAGCATCGTTTTT.

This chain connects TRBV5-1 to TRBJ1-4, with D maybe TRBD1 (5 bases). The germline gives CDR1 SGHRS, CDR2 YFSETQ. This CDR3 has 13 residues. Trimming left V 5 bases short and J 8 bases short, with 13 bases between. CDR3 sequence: CASRGEFREKLFF. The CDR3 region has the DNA TGCGCCAGCAGGGGGGAGTTTCGGGAAAAACTGTTTTTT.